The 32 T cell receptor beta chains below all came from one sample that was sequenced in a study of blood T cell repertoires in COVID-19. Produced via immunoSEQ multiplex PCR; TCRdb's table is partial and in-frame only. The sample yields under 85,000 clones, roughly 88% seen once. Sample: peripheral blood. These receptors all stem from a man between 65 and 80 years old with acute or convalescent COVID-19.

Here the CDR3 DNA reads TGTGCCAGCAGCCTACCCGGGACAGGGGTTTACTTTCAGCCCCAGCATTTT. Translating gives CASSLPGTGVYFQPQHF. The chain couples TRBV3-1 (or the pseudogene TRBV3-2) to TRBJ1-5; 10 bases are a match to TRBD1. CDR1 is LGHDT, CDR2 YNNKEL, per germline (reference sequence). V trimming: 4 bases; J trimming: 6 bases; junction bases outside the gene matches: 12. The CDR3 covers 17 residues.

V gene TRBV7-2 combines with J gene TRBJ2-1, with 9 bases aligning to TRBD2. The V and J ends lost 6 bases and 1 base, in that order; junction bases with no gene match: 7. Per the germline V gene, CDR1 is SGHTA and CDR2 is FQGNSA. The CDR3 is 16 amino acids. This CDR3 is CASRSTSGYSYNEQFF. DNA of the CDR3: TGTGCCAGCAGGTCGACTAGCGGCTATTCCTACAATGAGCAGTTCTTC.

The chain recombines TRBV6-6 with TRBJ2-3, with D perhaps TRBD1 (5 bases). Germline CDR1 MNHNY, CDR2 SVGAGI (reference sequence). The CDR3 is 13 amino acids. The V end lost 8 bases, the J end lost 3 bases, and 12 bases lay between the germline ends. CDR3 in DNA: TGTGCCAGCGGACACGAAAGAACAGATACGCAGTATTTT. This sequence encodes CASGHERTDTQYF.

The chain is built from TRBV27 and TRBJ2-3; TRBD2 matches 7 bases. V lost 3 bases and J lost 10; bases outside the gene matches: 4. The length of the CDR3 is 12 residues. The germline CDR1 and CDR2 sequences are MNHEY and SMNVEV (reference sequence). The CDR3 sequence: CASSFSGLPQYF. The CDR3, as DNA: TGTGCCAGCAGTTTTTCGGGACTACCGCAGTATTTT.

This chain joins TRBV7-2 and TRBJ2-1; 7 positions agree with TRBD2. Germline trimming cut 5 bases from V and 6 bases from J; bases unmatched to any gene: 10. CDR1 and CDR2 from the germline V gene are SGHTA and FQGNSA. The CDR3 sequence is 15 residues long. The CDR3 DNA reads TGTGCCAGCAGCCAGAGGGGCGGGAGTTTCAATGAGCAGTTCTTC. This codes for CASSQRGGSFNEQFF.

The V and J genes are TRBV3-1 (or the pseudogene TRBV3-2) and TRBJ1-5, with TRBD1 identical over 9 bases. CDR3 length: 15 amino acids. Looked up from germline, CDR1 is LGHDT and CDR2 is YNNKEL (reference sequence). The ends lost 2 bases at V and 2 bases at J; junction bases unmatched: 1. Here the CDR3 reads CASSQTGGGNQPQHF. The CDR3 nucleotides are TGTGCCAGCAGCCAAACAGGGGGCGGCAATCAGCCCCAGCATTTT.

This sequence joins TRBV9 and TRBJ2-7; TRBD2 is a possible D gene (6 bases). The length of the CDR3 is 16 residues. Germline assignment: CDR1 SGDLS and CDR2 YYNGEE. The V end lost 4 bases, the J end lost 1 base, and 18 bases lay between the germline ends. The CDR3 DNA reads as TGTGCCAGCAGCCCTCTTTCGGGAGTGGGTTCCTACGAGCAGTACTTC. Protein: CASSPLSGVGSYEQYF. The full variable domain, with the rest looked up from reference TRBV9 and TRBJ2-7, is DSGVTQTPKHLITATGQRVTLRCSPRSGDLSVYWYQQSLDQGLQFLIQYYNGEERAKGNILERFSAQQFPDLHSELNLSSLELGDSALYFCASSPLSGVGSYEQYFGPGTRLTVT.

V usage is TRBV6-2 or TRBV6-3 and J usage is TRBJ2-2; 9 bases map to TRBD2. This CDR3 spans 14 amino acids. Germline V gene data show CDR1 as MNHEY and CDR2 as SVGEGT. The J segment lost 6 bases and the V segment lost 4 bases, leaving 3 bases of the junction unmatched. The CDR3: CASSLAGAAGELFF. The DNA for the CDR3 is TGTGCCAGCAGTTTAGCGGGAGCAGCCGGGGAGCTGTTTTTT.

For the CDR3, the DNA is TGTGCCAGCAGTTCTACGGGACAGGGGAACTCCTACGAGCAGTACTTC. Its protein product is CASSSTGQGNSYEQYF. The chain couples TRBV28 to TRBJ2-7, with 10 nucleotides matching TRBD1. After removal of 4 bases from V and 0 bases from J, the junction contained 6 bases not matched to a gene. The CDR3 has 16 residues. Germline V gives CDR1 MDHEN, CDR2 SYDVKM.

V gene TRBV7-9 combines with J gene TRBJ2-3; 10 bases match TRBD2. This CDR3 spans 16 amino acids. The junction had 11 bases not matched to a gene; V was cut back by 6 bases and J by 5 bases. Germline assignment: CDR1 SEHNR and CDR2 FQNEAQ (reference sequence). In DNA, the CDR3 is TGTGCCAGCAGATCTCTAGCGGGGGCCTACGGAGATACGCAGTATTTT. Translation gives CASRSLAGAYGDTQYF.

The gene calls are TRBV29-1 and TRBJ2-1; TRBD2 aligns across 7 bases. V lost 0 bases to trimming and J lost 2 bases; unmatched junction nucleotides: 4. CDR1 and CDR2 from the germline V gene are SQVTM and ANQGSEA. The CDR3 length is 15 residues. The CDR3, as DNA: TGCAGCGTTGAAGAGGCGGGAGAGACCTACAATGAGCAGTTCTTC. Protein: CSVEEAGETYNEQFF.

The chain couples TRBV18 to TRBJ2-7, with D perhaps matching TRBD2 (5 bases). V shed 3 bases and J shed 0 bases, with 15 bases lying between them. CDR3 length: 16 amino acids. Germline CDR1 KGHSH, CDR2 LQKENI. CDR3 in amino acids: CASSPQVLASSYEQYF. In nucleotides, the CDR3 is TGTGCCAGCTCACCCCAAGTGTTAGCGAGCTCCTACGAGCAGTACTTC.

This sequence joins TRBV27 and TRBJ2-1, with D possibly being TRBD1 (5 bases). Trimming took 4 bases from V and 5 from J, leaving 21 bases between them. The germline V gene has CDR1 MNHEY and CDR2 SMNVEV (reference sequence). The CDR3 is 17 amino acids. Here the CDR3 reads CASSSFDSRVGNNEQFF. Here the CDR3 DNA reads TGTGCCAGCAGTTCTTTTGACAGTCGGGTCGGAAACAATGAGCAGTTCTTC.

To note about this clone: Mismatch with germline at one junction end may stem from a read error. In DNA, the CDR3 is TGTGCCAGCAGTAGTCCAGGGAGGGGCGGGCAGCTGTTTTTT. It specifies CASSSPGRGGQLFF. V gene TRBV28 combines with J gene TRBJ2-2; 7 bases are a match to TRBD2. This CDR3 has 14 amino acids. Germline V gene sequence: CDR1 MDHEN, CDR2 SYDVKM.

J is TRBJ1-5 and V is TRBV2; TRBD1 matches 7 bases. V dropped 1 base and J dropped 6; count of bases not matched to a gene: 3. This CDR3 has 14 residues. CDR1 and CDR2 (germline): SNHLY, FYNNEI. The CDR3 spells CASSEGQGGQPQHF. CDR3 bases: TGTGCCAGCAGTGAAGGACAGGGCGGTCAGCCCCAGCATTTT.

The genes are TRBV12-5 and TRBJ1-5, with 8 bases aligning to TRBD1. The germline CDR1 and CDR2 sequences are LGHNT and FRNRAP. The CDR3 contains 19 residues. CDR3 coding DNA: TGTGCCAGGGGGGCCGCTATAGTTAGGACAGGGAGGGCATTTCAGCCCCAGCATTTT. Protein product: CARGAAIVRTGRAFQPQHF.

The chain employs TRBV19 and TRBJ1-2; D remains ambiguous. Germline-derived CDR1 and CDR2 are LNHDA and SQIVND (reference sequence). The V end was cut by 5 bases, the J end by 2 bases, with 12 bases between. The CDR3 covers 14 residues. CDR3 DNA sequence: TGTGCCAGTAGTTTGGCACCCAAGAACTATGGCTACACCTTC. It codes for CASSLAPKNYGYTF.

This chain links TRBV28 with TRBJ2-1, with TRBD2 identical over 7 bases. Germline CDR1 and CDR2: MDHEN and SYDVKM. The CDR3 runs to 16 residues. The ends lost 7 bases at V and 4 bases at J; junction bases unmatched: 13. This CDR3 reads CASTSVAGVVYNEQFF. CDR3 DNA: TGTGCCAGCACCTCTGTGGCGGGAGTGGTGTACAATGAGCAGTTCTTC.

This rearrangement joins TRBV5-5 to TRBJ2-2; tentative D call: TRBD1 (6 bases). The CDR3 extends over 17 amino acids. Between the trimmed V and J ends, which lost 7 bases and 3 bases, there was a span of 22 bases. Looked up from germline, CDR1 is SGHKS and CDR2 is YYEKEE (reference sequence). The CDR3 coding sequence is TGTGCCAGCCGACTGTCTGAAGGACAGTACTACACCGGGGAGCTGTTTTTT. As protein: CASRLSEGQYYTGELFF.

The chain links TRBV29-1 to TRBJ1-1; the D is unclear. Germline-derived CDR1 and CDR2 are SQVTM and ANQGSEA. The CDR3 length is 11 residues. V was trimmed by 8 bases and J by 5 bases, leaving 12 bases between them. Written as DNA, the CDR3 is TGCAGCACCGAGGAGACTACTGAAGCTTTCTTT. Translated: CSTEETTEAFF.

This clone was seen once. The rearrangement uses TRBV10-3 and TRBJ2-7, with 10 bases identical to TRBD2. This CDR3 is built from 16 residues. V shed 0 bases and J 2 bases; nucleotides not matched to a gene: 4. Germline V lookup: CDR1 ENHRY, CDR2 SYGVKD. CDR3: CAISESVSGGTYEQYF. DNA for the CDR3: TGTGCCATCAGTGAGTCAGTTAGCGGGGGGACCTACGAGCAGTACTTC.

The rearrangement uses TRBV6-2 or TRBV6-3 and TRBJ1-6, with a tentative D call TRBD1 (5 bases). This CDR3 comprises 14 residues. In germline, CDR1 is MNHEY, CDR2 SVGEGT. V lost 5 bases and J 5 bases, leaving 10 bases between the germline ends. The CDR3 sequence: CASSQTVDNSPLHF. The CDR3 DNA reads as TGTGCCAGCAGTCAGACAGTGGATAATTCACCCCTCCACTTT.

This chain connects TRBV13 to TRBJ2-3; no firm D call. V lost 4 bases and J lost 2, with 19 bases in between. CDR3 length: 17 amino acids. Per the germline V gene, CDR1 is PRHDT and CDR2 is FYEKMQ (reference sequence). The CDR3 is CASSSLLSRKHTDTQYF. CDR3 nucleotides: TGTGCCAGCAGCTCCCTACTGTCGCGGAAACACACAGATACGCAGTATTTT.

The genes are TRBV3-1 (or the pseudogene TRBV3-2) and TRBJ2-4; 7 nucleotides align to TRBD1. The CDR3 is 13 amino acids. V lost 4 bases, J lost 5 bases, and 2 bases stayed unmatched. The germline V gene has CDR1 LGHDT and CDR2 YNNKEL (reference sequence). CDR3 amino acids: CASSRTGENIQYF. In nucleotides, the CDR3 is TGTGCCAGCAGCCGAACAGGGGAAAACATTCAGTACTTC.

The rearrangement links TRBV9 to TRBJ2-3, with 7 nucleotides matching TRBD2. The CDR3 spans 16 residues. In germline, CDR1 is SGDLS, CDR2 YYNGEE. Trimming at V came to 3 bases and at J to 2 bases, leaving 9 bases not matched to a gene. CDR3 nucleotides: TGTGCCAGCAGCGCTTTTACAGCGGGGAACACAGATACGCAGTATTTT. Residues: CASSAFTAGNTDTQYF.

The rearrangement joins TRBV25-1 to TRBJ1-2; perhaps TRBD1 as D (6 bases). Germline CDR1 MGHDK, CDR2 SYGVNS. The V gene lost 3 bases and the J gene lost 6 bases, with 11 bases spanning the gap. The CDR3 length is 13 residues. The CDR3 coding sequence is TGTGCCAGCAGTGAGCCCAGGGGACATGGCTACACCTTC. It is translated as CASSEPRGHGYTF.

The V call is TRBV27, the J call TRBJ2-1; 7 nucleotides align to TRBD2. Trimming at V came to 6 bases and at J to 9 bases, leaving 5 bases not matched to a gene. Per the germline V gene, CDR1 is MNHEY and CDR2 is SMNVEV (reference sequence). The CDR3 length is 12 residues. The CDR3 DNA reads TGTGCCAGCAGCTTTGGGGGGGGTGAGCAGTTCTTC. Its translation is CASSFGGGEQFF.

This chain connects TRBV25-1 to TRBJ1-1; D uncertain. CDR3 length equals 16 residues. Germline values: CDR1 MGHDK, CDR2 SYGVNS. Trimming shortened V by 2 bases and J by 2 bases, and 15 bases separated the two germline ends. The CDR3 nucleotides read TGTGCCAGCAGTGAAACCTTAGGCAGGACTAACACTGAAGCTTTCTTT. Translation gives CASSETLGRTNTEAFF.

The chain links TRBV7-2 to TRBJ2-5, with 9 bases matching TRBD2. Germline assignment: CDR1 SGHTA and CDR2 FQGNSA. Trimming cost V 1 base and J 5 bases; bases outside gene matches: 8. This CDR3 is built from 16 residues. In DNA form, the CDR3 reads TGTGCCAGCAGCTTAGGCTTGCGGGGGGGCCGGGAGACCCAGTACTTC. Amino acid sequence: CASSLGLRGGRETQYF.

This clone is a singleton in its sample. The chain joins TRBV27 to TRBJ1-1; D unresolved. CDR3 length: 14 amino acids. Germline-derived CDR1 and CDR2 are MNHEY and SMNVEV (reference sequence). The V end lost 3 bases, the J end lost 6 bases, and 14 bases lay between the germline ends. The CDR3 here is CASSFAQEAPEAFF. CDR3 DNA: TGTGCCAGCAGTTTTGCTCAGGAGGCCCCTGAAGCTTTCTTT.

V is TRBV28 and J is TRBJ1-1, with 7 bases lining up with TRBD1. This CDR3 has 13 amino acids. The ends lost 4 bases at V and 4 bases at J; junction bases unmatched: 3. Germline CDR1 is MDHEN and CDR2 is SYDVKM. The DNA of the CDR3 is TGTGCCAGCAGTTCAGGGGGACGCACTGAAGCTTTCTTT. This sequence encodes CASSSGGRTEAFF.

The chain uses TRBV4-3 and TRBJ1-5; perhaps TRBD1 as D (6 bases). V gave up 0 bases and J gave up 7 bases, with 16 bases separating them. Per germline, CDR1 LGHNA and CDR2 YSLEER. The CDR3 is 16 amino acids. CDR3 coding DNA: TGCGCCAGCAGCCAAGATCTGGGGGCGACGGGACAGCCCCAGCATTTT. It codes for CASSQDLGATGQPQHF.